A selection of T cell receptor beta chains follows, all from one sample in a study of cytomegalovirus exposure and HLA in healthy donors. Produced via immunoSEQ multiplex PCR; TCRdb's table is partial and in-frame only. The table includes 150,000 to 200,000 clones, around 86% detected once. Sequenced material: PBMCs. The receptors stem from a man aged 50 to 60 in good health and CMV-seropositive. Both conserved end residues are part of each CDR3. Fields, in order: CDR3 DNA, CDR3 protein, J gene, V gene, D gene, clone size. A D gene is named only where the DNA matches it firmly. Some rows mark clone size as missing; the rest say once, few, many or name a class of expanded clone.

cdr3_nt: TGTGCCAGCAGCTTTTGGTCTAGCGGAAACACCGGGGAGCTGTTTTTT
cdr3_aa: CASSFWSSGNTGELFF
j_call: TRBJ2-2
v_call: TRBV5-6
d_call: TRBD2
clone_size: once

cdr3_nt: TGCGCCAGCAGGGTCCGACAGGGGGATTCACCCCTCCACTTT
cdr3_aa: CASRVRQGDSPLHF
j_call: TRBJ1-6
v_call: TRBV10-1
d_call: TRBD1
clone_size: NA

cdr3_nt: TGTGCCAGCAGGAACCACGGACAGTTGGGGATTGATGAGTGCGAGCAGTACTTC
cdr3_aa: CASRNHGQLGIDECEQYF
j_call: TRBJ2-7
v_call: TRBV6-4
d_call: NA
clone_size: NA

cdr3_nt: TGTGCCAGCAGTTTCGGGGGGGATTATAATTCACCCCTCCACTTT
cdr3_aa: CASSFGGDYNSPLHF
j_call: TRBJ1-6
v_call: TRBV27
d_call: NA
clone_size: NA

cdr3_nt: TGTGCCAGTAGTTCCCGGGGAAGCGAGCAGTTCTTC
cdr3_aa: CASSSRGSEQFF
j_call: TRBJ2-1
v_call: TRBV19
d_call: NA
clone_size: NA

cdr3_nt: TGTGCCAGCAGCTCCTTAAGACAGGGCTGGGACGAGCAGTACTTC
cdr3_aa: CASSSLRQGWDEQYF
j_call: TRBJ2-7
v_call: TRBV13
d_call: TRBD1
clone_size: NA

cdr3_nt: TGTGCCAGTACCCCCAGGGATCGGGGCACAGATACGCAGTATTTT
cdr3_aa: CASTPRDRGTDTQYF
j_call: TRBJ2-3
v_call: TRBV19
d_call: NA
clone_size: NA

cdr3_nt: TGCGCCAGCAGCCCAACAGGGACCCCCACTGAAGCTTTCTTT
cdr3_aa: CASSPTGTPTEAFF
j_call: TRBJ1-1
v_call: TRBV4-1
d_call: NA
clone_size: few

cdr3_nt: TGTGCCAGCATCGCGGGCGGCAGCTCTGGAAACACCATATATTTT
cdr3_aa: CASIAGGSSGNTIYF
j_call: TRBJ1-3
v_call: TRBV28
d_call: NA
clone_size: once

cdr3_nt: TGCGCCAGCAGCTTGTCCTATAGCACAGATACGCAGTATTTT
cdr3_aa: CASSLSYSTDTQYF
j_call: TRBJ2-3
v_call: TRBV5-1
d_call: NA
clone_size: once

cdr3_nt: TGCGCCAGCAGCTTGGTAGGGACTAGCGGGGCGGGAGAGACCCAGTACTTC
cdr3_aa: CASSLVGTSGAGETQYF
j_call: TRBJ2-5
v_call: TRBV5-1
d_call: TRBD2
clone_size: few

cdr3_nt: TGTGCCAGCAGCAGAACGACAGGGGTAAACAATCAGCCCCAGCATTTT
cdr3_aa: CASSRTTGVNNQPQHF
j_call: TRBJ1-5
v_call: TRBV5-5
d_call: TRBD1
clone_size: NA

cdr3_nt: TGCGCCAGCAGCTTACAGGGGGTGGATGAAAAACTGTTTTTT
cdr3_aa: CASSLQGVDEKLFF
j_call: TRBJ1-4
v_call: TRBV5-1
d_call: TRBD1
clone_size: NA

cdr3_nt: TGTGCCAGTAGTCCGTCCGGGACAACAAGCGAAAAACTGTTTTTT
cdr3_aa: CASSPSGTTSEKLFF
j_call: TRBJ1-4
v_call: TRBV19
d_call: NA
clone_size: NA

cdr3_nt: TGTGCCAGTAGAGGGACAGGGTATAGCAATCAGCCCCAGCATTTT
cdr3_aa: CASRGTGYSNQPQHF
j_call: TRBJ1-5
v_call: TRBV19
d_call: TRBD1
clone_size: once

cdr3_nt: TGTGCCAGTAGTGCCAGGGGATATTCTGGAAACACCATATATTTT
cdr3_aa: CASSARGYSGNTIYF
j_call: TRBJ1-3
v_call: TRBV19
d_call: NA
clone_size: NA

cdr3_nt: TGTGCCAGCAGACAACAGCAGCACCGTTCACCCCTCCACTTT
cdr3_aa: CASRQQQHRSPLHF
j_call: TRBJ1-6
v_call: TRBV28
d_call: NA
clone_size: NA

cdr3_nt: TGTGCCAGCAGCCCGAGAGTGGAGACTCAAGAGACCCAGTACTTC
cdr3_aa: CASSPRVETQETQYF
j_call: TRBJ2-5
v_call: TRBV7-8
d_call: NA
clone_size: NA

cdr3_nt: TGTGCCAGTAAATTGGACAGGGCGGGATCACCCCTCCACTTT
cdr3_aa: CASKLDRAGSPLHF
j_call: TRBJ1-6
v_call: TRBV19
d_call: TRBD1
clone_size: once

cdr3_nt: TGCGCCAGCAGACCCACGACAGGGAAGGACGCTCAGCCCCAGCATTTT
cdr3_aa: CASRPTTGKDAQPQHF
j_call: TRBJ1-5
v_call: TRBV4-1
d_call: TRBD1
clone_size: few

cdr3_nt: TGTGCCTGGAGTGCCTCCGGGATTTACAATGAGCAGTTCTTC
cdr3_aa: CAWSASGIYNEQFF
j_call: TRBJ2-1
v_call: TRBV30
d_call: NA
clone_size: NA

cdr3_nt: TGTGCCAGCAGTCCGAGACTAGCCCCCTACAATGAGCAGTTCTTC
cdr3_aa: CASSPRLAPYNEQFF
j_call: TRBJ2-1
v_call: TRBV6-1
d_call: TRBD2
clone_size: NA

cdr3_nt: TGCGCCAGCAGCCATGGGACTAGCGGTGGTGAGCAGTTCTTC
cdr3_aa: CASSHGTSGGEQFF
j_call: TRBJ2-1
v_call: TRBV5-1
d_call: TRBD2
clone_size: NA

cdr3_nt: TGTGCCATCAGCACAGGAGACTTCCGCTACACCTTC
cdr3_aa: CAISTGDFRYTF
j_call: TRBJ1-2
v_call: TRBV6-5
d_call: NA
clone_size: NA

cdr3_nt: TGCGCCAGCAGCTTAGAAGGGGCTCGCAATCAGCCCCAGCATTTT
cdr3_aa: CASSLEGARNQPQHF
j_call: TRBJ1-5
v_call: TRBV5-1
d_call: NA
clone_size: NA

cdr3_nt: TGCGCCAGCAGCCTCGGACGGGGGGGAACAGATACGCAGTATTTT
cdr3_aa: CASSLGRGGTDTQYF
j_call: TRBJ2-3
v_call: TRBV5-1
d_call: TRBD2
clone_size: NA

cdr3_nt: TGCAGCGTTGAGATACTAGCGGGCCCCGTCCGGTCCTACGAGCAGTACTTC
cdr3_aa: CSVEILAGPVRSYEQYF
j_call: TRBJ2-7
v_call: TRBV29-1
d_call: TRBD2
clone_size: NA

cdr3_nt: TGTGCCAGCAGCTTGACTAGCGGGGGCACAGATACGCAGTATTTT
cdr3_aa: CASSLTSGGTDTQYF
j_call: TRBJ2-3
v_call: TRBV5-4
d_call: TRBD2
clone_size: NA

cdr3_nt: TGTGCCAGCAGTGACCGGGGCGGGATCTACGAGCAGTACTTC
cdr3_aa: CASSDRGGIYEQYF
j_call: TRBJ2-7
v_call: TRBV2
d_call: NA
clone_size: NA

cdr3_nt: TGTGCCAGCAGCCCTCCGCGGGGGGCACCGAACACCGGGGAGCTGTTTTTT
cdr3_aa: CASSPPRGAPNTGELFF
j_call: TRBJ2-2
v_call: TRBV7-2
d_call: TRBD2
clone_size: few

cdr3_nt: TGTGCCAGCAGCTTAGCCGGCAGGGGAGAGACCCAGTACTTC
cdr3_aa: CASSLAGRGETQYF
j_call: TRBJ2-5
v_call: TRBV7-6
d_call: NA
clone_size: NA

cdr3_nt: TGTGCCAGCAGTTTCTCACACGGACAGGGGATGGGGAACACTGAAGCTTTCTTT
cdr3_aa: CASSFSHGQGMGNTEAFF
j_call: TRBJ1-1
v_call: TRBV28
d_call: TRBD1
clone_size: NA

cdr3_nt: TGTGCCAGCAGTCCTCCTCGACAGGGGGCTCATGGCTACACCTTC
cdr3_aa: CASSPPRQGAHGYTF
j_call: TRBJ1-2
v_call: TRBV6-6
d_call: TRBD1
clone_size: few

cdr3_nt: TGTGCCAGTATTACAGGGTATAACACTGAAGCTTTCTTT
cdr3_aa: CASITGYNTEAFF
j_call: TRBJ1-1
v_call: TRBV28
d_call: NA
clone_size: NA

cdr3_nt: TGCAGCGTTGAATCCGGGACTAGCGGATTCTACGAGCAGTACTTC
cdr3_aa: CSVESGTSGFYEQYF
j_call: TRBJ2-7
v_call: TRBV29-1
d_call: TRBD2
clone_size: NA

cdr3_nt: TGCGCCAGCAGCCAAGACCGAGCGAGAAATGAGCAGTTCTTC
cdr3_aa: CASSQDRARNEQFF
j_call: TRBJ2-1
v_call: TRBV4-1
d_call: NA
clone_size: NA